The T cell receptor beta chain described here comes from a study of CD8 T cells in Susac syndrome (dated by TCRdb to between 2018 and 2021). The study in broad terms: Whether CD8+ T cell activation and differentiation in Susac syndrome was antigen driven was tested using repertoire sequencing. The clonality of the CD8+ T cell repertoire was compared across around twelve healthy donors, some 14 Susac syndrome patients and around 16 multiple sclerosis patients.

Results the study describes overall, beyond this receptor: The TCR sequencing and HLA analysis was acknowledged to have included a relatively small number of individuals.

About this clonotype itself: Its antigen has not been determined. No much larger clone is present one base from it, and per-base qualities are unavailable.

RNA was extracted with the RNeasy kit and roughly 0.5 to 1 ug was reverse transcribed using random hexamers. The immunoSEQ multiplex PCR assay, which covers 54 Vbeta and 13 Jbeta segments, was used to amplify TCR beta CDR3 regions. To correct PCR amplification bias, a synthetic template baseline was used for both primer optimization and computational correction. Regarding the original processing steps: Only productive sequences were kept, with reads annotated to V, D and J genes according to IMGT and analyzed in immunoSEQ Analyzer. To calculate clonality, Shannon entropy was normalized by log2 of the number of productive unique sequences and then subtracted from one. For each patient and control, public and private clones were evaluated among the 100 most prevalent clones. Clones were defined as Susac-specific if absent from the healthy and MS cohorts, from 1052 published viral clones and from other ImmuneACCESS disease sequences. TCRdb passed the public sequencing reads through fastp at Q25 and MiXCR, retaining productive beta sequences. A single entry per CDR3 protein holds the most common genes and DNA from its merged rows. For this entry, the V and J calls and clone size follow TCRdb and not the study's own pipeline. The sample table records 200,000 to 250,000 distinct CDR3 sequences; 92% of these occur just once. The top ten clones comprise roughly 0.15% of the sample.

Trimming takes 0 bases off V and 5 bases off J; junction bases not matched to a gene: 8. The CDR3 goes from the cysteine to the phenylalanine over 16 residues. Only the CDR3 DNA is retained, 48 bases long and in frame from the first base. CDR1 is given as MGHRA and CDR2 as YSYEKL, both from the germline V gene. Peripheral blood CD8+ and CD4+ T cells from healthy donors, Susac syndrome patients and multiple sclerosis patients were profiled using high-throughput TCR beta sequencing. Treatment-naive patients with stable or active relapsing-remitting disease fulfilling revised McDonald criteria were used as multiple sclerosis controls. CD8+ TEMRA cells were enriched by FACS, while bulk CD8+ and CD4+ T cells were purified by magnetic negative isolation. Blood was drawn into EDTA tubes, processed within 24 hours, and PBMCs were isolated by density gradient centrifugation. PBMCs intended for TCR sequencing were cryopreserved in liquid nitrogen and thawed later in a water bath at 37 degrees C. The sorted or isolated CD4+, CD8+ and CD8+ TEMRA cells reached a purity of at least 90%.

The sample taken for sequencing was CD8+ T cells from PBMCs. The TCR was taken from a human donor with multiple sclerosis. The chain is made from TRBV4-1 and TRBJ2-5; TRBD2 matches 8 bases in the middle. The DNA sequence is TGCGCCAGCAGCCAAGATGACAGCGGGAGAAGGGAGACCCAGTACTTC. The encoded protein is CASSQDDSGRRETQYF.